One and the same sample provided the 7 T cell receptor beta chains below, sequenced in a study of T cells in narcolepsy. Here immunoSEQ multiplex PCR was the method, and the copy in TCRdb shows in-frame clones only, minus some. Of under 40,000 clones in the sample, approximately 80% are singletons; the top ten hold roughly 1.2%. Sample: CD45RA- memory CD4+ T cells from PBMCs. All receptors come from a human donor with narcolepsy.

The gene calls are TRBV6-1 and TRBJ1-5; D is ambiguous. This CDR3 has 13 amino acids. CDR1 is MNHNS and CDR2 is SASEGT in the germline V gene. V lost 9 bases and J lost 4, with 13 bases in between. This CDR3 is CASIDTGNQPQHF. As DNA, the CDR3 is TGTGCCAGTATCGACACCGGGAATCAGCCCCAGCATTTT.

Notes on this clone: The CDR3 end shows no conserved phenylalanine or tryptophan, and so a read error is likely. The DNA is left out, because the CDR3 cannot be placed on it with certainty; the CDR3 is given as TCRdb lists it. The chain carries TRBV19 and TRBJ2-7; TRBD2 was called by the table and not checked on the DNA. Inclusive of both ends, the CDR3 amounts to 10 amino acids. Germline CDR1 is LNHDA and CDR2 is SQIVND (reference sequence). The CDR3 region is CASSTNPDGS.

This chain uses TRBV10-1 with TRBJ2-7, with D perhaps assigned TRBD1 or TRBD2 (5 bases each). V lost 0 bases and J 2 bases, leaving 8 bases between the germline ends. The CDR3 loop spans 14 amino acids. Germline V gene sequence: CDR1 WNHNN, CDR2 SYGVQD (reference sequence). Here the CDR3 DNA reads TGCGCCAGCAGTGAGTCGGGGGAGACCTACGAGCAGTACTTC. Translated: CASSESGETYEQYF.

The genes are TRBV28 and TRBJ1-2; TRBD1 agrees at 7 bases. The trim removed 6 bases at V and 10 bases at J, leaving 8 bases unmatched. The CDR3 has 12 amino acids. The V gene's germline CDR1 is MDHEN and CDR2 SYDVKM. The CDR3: CASSLTGIAYTF. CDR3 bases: TGTGCCAGCAGCTTGACAGGGATAGCCTACACCTTC.

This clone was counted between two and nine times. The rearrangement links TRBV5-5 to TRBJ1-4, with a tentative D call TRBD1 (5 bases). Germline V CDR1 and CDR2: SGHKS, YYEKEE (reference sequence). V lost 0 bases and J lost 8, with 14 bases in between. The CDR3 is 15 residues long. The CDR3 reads CASSLAWQGGEKLFF. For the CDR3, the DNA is TGTGCCAGCAGCTTGGCCTGGCAGGGTGGCGAAAAACTGTTTTTT.

The CDR3 spells CAWKGMAAKNIQYF. The CDR3 DNA follows: TGTGCCTGGAAAGGGATGGCAGCCAAAAACATTCAGTACTTC. The rearrangement joins TRBV30 to TRBJ2-4; D gene uncertain. V dropped 4 bases and J dropped 0 bases, with 10 bases sitting between them. This CDR3 spans 14 amino acids. CDR1 is GTSNPN and CDR2 is SVGIG in the germline V gene (reference sequence).

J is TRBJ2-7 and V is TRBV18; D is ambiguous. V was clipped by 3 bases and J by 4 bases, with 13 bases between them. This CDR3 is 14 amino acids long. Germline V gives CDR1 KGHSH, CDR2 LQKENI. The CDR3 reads CASSPPFSEYEQYF. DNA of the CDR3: TGTGCCAGCTCACCCCCCTTCTCCGAGTACGAGCAGTACTTC.